This T cell receptor beta chain was obtained from a study of HIV-infected patients and healthy controls. The overall study: Total CDR3 counts per chain did not differ significantly between patients and controls.

The table lists this clonotype with many counts. The antigen is unknown. Around 530 ng RNA was reverse transcribed with alpha and beta constant-region primers. Alpha and beta chain libraries were made separately by chain-specific third strand synthesis with multiplexing indices. The cDNA received a 5' RACE adapter containing a random hexamer plus an SP2 sequencing primer site. In TCRdb, the 5' RACE reads were re-called with MiXCR into one record per CDR3 protein. This repertoire shows about 10,000 distinct CDR3 sequences, more than 9% found once; its top ten account for 17%. The repertoire came from unfractionated whole blood and reflected all unsorted peripheral T cells. Study observations and caveats: Healthy control repertoires had roughly threefold more distinct CDR3s than untreated HIV+ repertoires, and higher Shannon diversity. Apparent post-therapy Gini recovery among HIV-infected patients was not reproduced with size-matched repertoires.

Germline values: CDR1 DFQATT, CDR2 SNEGSKA (reference sequence). V was pared by 6 bases and J by 9 bases, with 11 bases of the junction left unmatched. The CDR3 has 12 amino acids. Sequenced here: blood, sampled before antiretroviral therapy. The receptor was derived from an adult with HIV infection. The rearrangement uses TRBV20-1 and TRBJ2-7, with TRBD2 matching 7 bases. The CDR3 DNA reads as TGCAGTGCCCCCGCGGGGAGGGGCGCGCAGTACTTC. It encodes CSAPAGRGAQYF.